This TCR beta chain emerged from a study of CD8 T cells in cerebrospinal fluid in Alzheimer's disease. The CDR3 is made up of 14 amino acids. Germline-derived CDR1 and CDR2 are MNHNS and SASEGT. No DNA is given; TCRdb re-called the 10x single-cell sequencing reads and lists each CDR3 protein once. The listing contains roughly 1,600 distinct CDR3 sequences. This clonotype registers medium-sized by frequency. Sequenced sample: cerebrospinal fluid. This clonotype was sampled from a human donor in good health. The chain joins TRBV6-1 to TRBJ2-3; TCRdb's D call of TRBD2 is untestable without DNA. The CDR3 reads CASSAGLETDTQYF.